Following are 21 T cell receptor beta chains from one sample sequenced in a study of T cells in Graves' hyperthyroidism and ophthalmopathy. RNA transcripts gave rise to amplified TCR beta CDR3 regions. The primer set for the first-round RT-PCR of the TCR CDR3 was HTBI. One entry per CDR3 protein results from TCRdb running MiXCR on the multiplex PCR reads. The sample yields about 560,000 distinct CDR3 sequences, approximately 15% seen once. Sequenced: blood. Every receptor here comes from a woman younger than 30 with Graves' hyperthyroidism.

The gene calls are TRBV4-1 and TRBJ2-2, with D possibly matching TRBD1 (5 bases). The ends were cut back, 0 bases at V and 6 bases at J, with 17 bases in the middle. This CDR3 comprises 17 residues. Per the germline V gene, CDR1 is MGHRA and CDR2 is YSYEKL. The chain's CDR3 is CASSQEDGRWGPGELFF. The CDR3 coding sequence is TGCGCCAGCAGCCAAGAGGACGGTCGGTGGGGCCCCGGGGAGCTGTTTTTT.

The chain uses TRBV7-2 and TRBJ2-3; D uncertain. The V end was cut by 5 bases, the J end by 2 bases, with 8 bases between. This CDR3 region has 13 residues. Germline loops: CDR1 SGHTA, CDR2 FQGNSA. Here the CDR3 DNA reads TGTGCCAGCAGCCGATACTCCACAGATACGCAGTATTTT. Translating gives CASSRYSTDTQYF.

The rearrangement links TRBV24-1 to TRBJ1-4, with D unresolved. The germline V gene encodes CDR1 KGHDR and CDR2 SFDVKD. This CDR3 contains 14 residues. V lost 5 bases and J lost 3, with 9 bases in between. The DNA for the CDR3 is TGTGCCACCAGTGGACCGTCCGCTAATGAAAAACTGTTTTTT. Its translation is CATSGPSANEKLFF.

This clonotype was picked up a small number of times. This rearrangement joins TRBV25-1 to TRBJ2-3; D is undetermined. The V and J ends lost 0 bases and 1 base respectively, with 8 bases between them. Per germline, CDR1 MGHDK and CDR2 SYGVNS. The CDR3 has 15 amino acids. CDR3 residues: CASSEYGDGTDTQYF. The CDR3 region has the DNA TGTGCCAGCAGTGAATATGGAGACGGCACAGATACGCAGTATTTT.

Written as DNA, the CDR3 is TGTGCCAGCAGCGTATCTTTCAGGGAGACCCAGTACTTC. This gives the protein CASSVSFRETQYF. V is TRBV9 and J is TRBJ2-5; D not resolved. Between the trimmed V and J ends, which lost 1 base and 5 bases, there was a span of 9 bases. The length of the CDR3 is 13 residues. The V gene's germline CDR1 is SGDLS and CDR2 YYNGEE.

The CDR3 DNA sequence: TGTGCCAGCAGTGATGTCCGGTTTTCTGGAAACACCATATATTTT. Its protein product is CASSDVRFSGNTIYF. The chain joins TRBV2 to TRBJ1-3, with D unclear. Trimming left V 3 bases short and J 1 base short, with 10 bases between. Germline lookup yields CDR1 SNHLY and CDR2 FYNNEI. CDR3 length: 15 amino acids. Using reference TRBV2 and TRBJ1-3 for the parts outside the CDR3, the full variable domain is EPEVTQTPSHQVTQMGQEVILRCVPISNHLYFYWYRQILGQKVEFLVSFYNNEISEKSEIFDDQFSVERPDGSNFTLKIRSTKLEDSAMYFCASSDVRFSGNTIYFGEGSWLTVV.

In its sample, this clonotype was seen many times. The CDR3 region has the DNA TGTGCCACCAGCAGGGCCCGGGACAGGATACGGGGTGGCTATGGCTACACCTTC. It yields the protein CATSRARDRIRGGYGYTF. V gene TRBV15 combines with J gene TRBJ1-2; 8 bases fit TRBD1. V lost 3 bases, J lost 4 bases, and 16 bases stayed unmatched. This CDR3 region has 18 residues. Germline CDR1 and CDR2: LNHNV and YYDKDF (reference sequence).

This chain connects TRBV12-3 or TRBV12-4 to TRBJ2-7; D perhaps matches TRBD2 (5 bases). The CDR3 loop spans 13 amino acids. V was pared by 0 bases and J by 7 bases, with 10 bases between. Here the CDR3 reads CASSLAARGEQYF. The DNA of the CDR3 is TGTGCCAGCAGTTTAGCAGCGCGCGGGGAGCAGTACTTC.

This clonotype was counted many times. The chain links TRBV12-5 to TRBJ2-3, with 9 nucleotides matching TRBD1. From germline, CDR1 is LGHNT and CDR2 FRNRAP. The CDR3 covers 16 residues. V shed 0 bases and J 3 bases; nucleotides not matched to a gene: 4. CDR3 loop: CASGLVPGQGTDTQYF. Here the CDR3 DNA reads TGTGCTAGTGGTTTGGTACCGGGACAGGGAACAGATACGCAGTATTTT.

The rearrangement joins TRBV6-5 to TRBJ2-6, with TRBD1 as a possible D gene (6 bases). Trimming removed 0 bases at V and 0 bases at J, with 12 bases between. CDR1 and CDR2 (germline): MNHEY, SVGAGI. The CDR3 length is 18 residues. The CDR3 reads CASSYSTGSFSGANVLTF. The CDR3 nucleotides are TGTGCCAGCAGTTACTCGACAGGTTCTTTCTCTGGGGCCAACGTCCTGACTTTC.

The chain has TRBV6-1 and TRBJ2-3; TRBD2 agrees at 8 bases. From germline, CDR1 is MNHNS and CDR2 SASEGT. The CDR3 is 16 residues long. Trimming removed 4 bases from V and 2 bases from J; junction bases left unmatched: 8. The CDR3 sequence is CASSAGPAGVTDTQYF. The DNA for the CDR3 is TGTGCCAGCAGTGCTGGTCCAGCGGGGGTCACAGATACGCAGTATTTT.

At least ten counts were recorded for this clonotype. CDR3 in DNA: TGTGCCAGCAGCGTAGGCGGGACAGGGTACTACGAGCAGTACTTC. This gives the protein CASSVGGTGYYEQYF. The rearrangement uses TRBV9 and TRBJ2-7, with 9 bases aligning to TRBD1. CDR1 is SGDLS and CDR2 is YYNGEE in the germline V gene. The V gene end was trimmed by 0 bases and the J gene end by 3 bases; junction bases not matched to a gene: 4. This CDR3 spans 15 amino acids.

This clonotype was detected ten times or more. CDR3 residues: CASSIGDRNYGYTF. In nucleotides, the CDR3 is TGCGCCAGCAGCATTGGGGACAGAAACTATGGCTACACCTTC. This sequence joins TRBV5-1 and TRBJ1-2; TRBD1 agrees at 7 bases. Trimming cost V 4 bases and J 2 bases; bases outside gene matches: 5. The CDR3 has 14 amino acids. The germline CDR1 and CDR2 sequences are SGHRS and YFSETQ.

In the case of this clonotype: Being one base from a much bigger clone, this may be a read error. The V and J genes are TRBV30 and TRBJ2-7, with no clear D. The CDR3 consists of 14 residues. Trimming took off 1 base at V and 2 bases at J, with 12 bases between the two ends. Germline values: CDR1 GTSNPN, CDR2 SVGIG (reference sequence). Written as DNA, the CDR3 is TGTGCCTGGAGTGCCCCTCACTCACCCTACGAGCAGTACTTC. Translated: CAWSAPHSPYEQYF.

In this sample, this clonotype turned up a few times. One base separates it from a far larger clone, so it is likely a read error. The chain joins TRBV7-9 to TRBJ2-3; D remains ambiguous. Germline loops: CDR1 SEHNR, CDR2 FQNEAQ (reference sequence). There are 13 residues in the CDR3. Between the trimmed V and J ends, which lost 1 base and 2 bases, there was a span of 4 bases. DNA of the CDR3: TGTGCCAGCAGCTTAGAGGTCACAGATACGCAGTATTTT. Translation gives CASSLEVTDTQYF.

This clonotype was observed many times. J is TRBJ2-1 and V is TRBV7-9, with D possibly TRBD2 on 6 matching bases. In germline, CDR1 is SEHNR, CDR2 FQNEAQ (reference sequence). V shed 0 bases and J shed 4 bases, with 10 bases lying between them. The CDR3 runs 15 residues. CDR3 region: CASSLAPSAYNEQFF. DNA for the CDR3: TGTGCCAGCAGCTTAGCCCCTAGCGCATACAATGAGCAGTTCTTC.

Ten or more counts support this clonotype. The chain uses TRBV3-1 and TRBJ1-1; 8 nucleotides match TRBD1. This CDR3 comprises 15 residues. V lost 3 bases, J lost 7 bases, and 10 bases stayed unmatched. Germline CDR1 LGHDT, CDR2 YNNKEL (reference sequence). CDR3 nucleotide sequence: TGTGCCAGCAGCCAGTTTCAGGGGGCTAGAGGTGAAGCTTTCTTT. As protein: CASSQFQGARGEAFF.

This clonotype was recorded at least ten times. The genes are TRBV6-4 and TRBJ2-3; 9 nucleotides match TRBD1. V gave up 6 bases and J gave up 0 bases; unmatched junction bases: 4. Germline CDR1 is MRHNA and CDR2 is SNTAGT. The CDR3 has 15 amino acids. The CDR3 region has the DNA TGTGCCAGCAGGAATGGGACAGGGAGCACAGATACGCAGTATTTT. Encoded protein: CASRNGTGSTDTQYF.

This clonotype was seen ten or more times. V usage is TRBV28 and J usage is TRBJ2-5, with D uncertain. Trimming took off 6 bases at V and 7 bases at J, with 24 bases between the two ends. Per the germline V gene, CDR1 is MDHEN and CDR2 is SYDVKM. The CDR3 length is 16 residues. The CDR3 DNA sequence: TGTGCCAGCAGATCAAAACCCGAGACACCGATCGTGACCCAGTACTTC. Its translation is CASRSKPETPIVTQYF.

This clonotype was observed at least ten times. The V and J genes are TRBV3-1 and TRBJ1-4; D call uncertain. This CDR3 has 15 amino acids. Germline loops: CDR1 LGHDT, CDR2 YNNKEL (reference sequence). Trimming left V 0 bases short and J 7 bases short, with 12 bases between. This CDR3 is CASSQEWRGSEKLFF. DNA of the CDR3: TGTGCCAGCAGCCAAGAATGGCGTGGGAGTGAAAAACTGTTTTTT.

Only a few counts were recorded for this clonotype. The genes are TRBV29-1 and TRBJ1-2, with D maybe TRBD1 (5 bases). Deletions cut 4 bases from V and 9 bases from J, with 12 bases between. Germline V CDR1 and CDR2: SQVTM, ANQGSEA. CDR3 length equals 11 residues. The CDR3 here is CSVGQGDRYTF. CDR3 coding DNA: TGCAGCGTTGGGCAGGGTGACCGCTACACCTTC.